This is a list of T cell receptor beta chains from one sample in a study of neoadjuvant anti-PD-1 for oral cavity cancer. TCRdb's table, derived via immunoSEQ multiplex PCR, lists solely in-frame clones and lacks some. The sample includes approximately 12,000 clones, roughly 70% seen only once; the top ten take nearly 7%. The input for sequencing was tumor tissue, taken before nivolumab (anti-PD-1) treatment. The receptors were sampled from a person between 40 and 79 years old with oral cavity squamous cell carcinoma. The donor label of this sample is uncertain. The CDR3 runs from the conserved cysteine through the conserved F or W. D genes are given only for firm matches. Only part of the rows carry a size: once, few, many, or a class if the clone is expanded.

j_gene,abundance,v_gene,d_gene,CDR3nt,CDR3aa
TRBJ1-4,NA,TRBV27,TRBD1,TGTGCCAGCAGTTCCCGTGACAGGGGGGATGAAAAACTGTTTTTT,CASSSRDRGDEKLFF
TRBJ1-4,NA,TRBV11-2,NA,TGTGCCAGCACCCTGACTCGGGGGGCAACTAATGAAAAACTGTTTTTT,CASTLTRGATNEKLFF
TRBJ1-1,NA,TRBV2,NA,TGTGCCAGCAGTGAAGTAAGGGGTTGGACTGAAGCTTTCTTT,CASSEVRGWTEAFF
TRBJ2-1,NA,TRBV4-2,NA,TGTGCCAGCAGCCCTCGACAGGCGTACAATGAGCAGTTCTTC,CASSPRQAYNEQFF
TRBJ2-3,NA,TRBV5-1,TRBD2,TGCGCCAGCAGTCGAGATCTAGCGGGGCCAGATACGCAGTATTTT,CASSRDLAGPDTQYF
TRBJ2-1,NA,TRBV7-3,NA,TGTGCCAGCAGCTTTGGGAATGAGCAGTTCTTC,CASSFGNEQFF
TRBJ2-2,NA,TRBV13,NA,TGTGCCAGCAGGGCTCTACGGGGGGCGCTCACCGGGGAGCTGTTTTTT,CASRALRGALTGELFF
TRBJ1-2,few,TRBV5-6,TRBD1,TGTGCCAGCAGCCAGACAGGGGTTCATGGCTACACCTTC,CASSQTGVHGYTF
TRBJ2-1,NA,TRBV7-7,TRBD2,TGTGCTAGCAGCTCACTAGCGGGAACCTACAATGAGCAGTTCTTC,CASSSLAGTYNEQFF
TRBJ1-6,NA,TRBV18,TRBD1,TGTGCCAGCTCACGGGGGACAGGGGCTAATTCACCCCTCCACTTT,CASSRGTGANSPLHF
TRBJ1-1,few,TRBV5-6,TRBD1,TGTGCCAGCAGCGCTAAGACAGGGGTTACCACTGAAGCTTTCTTT,CASSAKTGVTTEAFF
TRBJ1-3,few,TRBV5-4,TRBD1,TGTGCCAGCAGGAGGACAGGCTCTGGAAACACCATATATTTT,CASRRTGSGNTIYF
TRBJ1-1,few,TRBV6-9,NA,TGTGCCAGCAGTTACGGGGAAGAAGATGAAGCTTTCTTT,CASSYGEEDEAFF
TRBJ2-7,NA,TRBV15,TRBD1,TGTGCCACCAGCAGGCCGACAGGGAGAACGGCGTACGAGCAGTACTTC,CATSRPTGRTAYEQYF
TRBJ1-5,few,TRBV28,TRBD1,TGTGCCAGCAGCAAGACAGGGGGTGGGAGCAATCAGCCCCAGCATTTT,CASSKTGGGSNQPQHF
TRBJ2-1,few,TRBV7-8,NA,TGTGCCAGCATCTTACTAAGGAGCGGTGAGCAGTTCTTC,CASILLRSGEQFF
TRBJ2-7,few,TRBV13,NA,TGTGCCAGCAGCTACGGACTCACCTACGAGCAGTACTTC,CASSYGLTYEQYF
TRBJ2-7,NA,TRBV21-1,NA,TGTGCCAGCGGGCCTCTCTTGACAGCTCTTTACGAGCAGTACTTC,CASGPLLTALYEQYF
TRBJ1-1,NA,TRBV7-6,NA,TGTGCCAGCAGCTTATTGCGGGAAGGCACTGAAGCTTTCTTT,CASSLLREGTEAFF
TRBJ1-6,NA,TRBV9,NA,TGTGCCAGCAGCGGGAGGGGAAAGGGATCACCCCTCCACTTT,CASSGRGKGSPLHF
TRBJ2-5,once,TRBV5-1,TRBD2,TGCGCCAGCAGCTTGGCCCTAGCGGGGGGGCCGGAGACCCAGTACTTC,CASSLALAGGPETQYF
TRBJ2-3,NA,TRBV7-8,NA,TGTGCCAGCAGCCGACTACAAACAGATACGCAGTATTTT,CASSRLQTDTQYF
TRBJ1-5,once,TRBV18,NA,TGTGCCAGCTCACCACCGGCAGGGGTTAGGGCCCAGCATTTT,CASSPPAGVRAQHF